This T cell receptor beta chain was documented in a study of cytomegalovirus exposure and HLA in healthy donors. As for the study in general: Most donors, around 81% of roughly 400 genotyped, fell in the Caucasian-associated ancestry cluster. Study observations and caveats: Solely CMV serostatus was available to characterize immune exposure. Presence/absence analyses assumed roughly uniform sequencing depth across donors, which may not hold.

This clone showed up just a few times. The antigen is undetermined. The V and J ends lost 4 bases and 4 bases, in that order; junction bases with no gene match: 10. The CDR3 is 17 amino acids. Germline-derived CDR1 and CDR2 are SGHRS and YFSETQ. It was with 60 Vbeta and 13 Jbeta primers that the PCR ran. Only in-frame clones appear in the TCRdb table, and some are missing; sequencing was by immunoSEQ multiplex PCR. This table has about 120,000 clones, more than 55% appearing once. The sequence was collected from a young man in good health and CMV-seronegative. Sample: PBMCs. This chain uses TRBV5-1 with TRBJ2-3; 12 bases fit TRBD1. In DNA, the CDR3 is TGCGCCAGCAGCCCAGGGACAGGGGGCCTACCGGCAGATACGCAGTATTTT. This encodes CASSPGTGGLPADTQYF. The entire variable domain, with the rest obtained from reference TRBV5-1 and TRBJ2-3, is as follows: KAGVTQTPRYLIKTRGQQVTLSCSPISGHRSVSWYQQTPGQGLQFLFEYFSETQRNKGNFPGRFSGRQFSNSRSEMNVSTLELGDSALYLCASSPGTGGLPADTQYFGPGTRLTVL.